This T cell receptor beta chain was found in a study of blood T cells in healthy people across ages. The V segment lost 3 bases and the J segment 3 bases; nucleotides outside the gene matches: 10. Germline V gene lookup returns CDR1 GTSNPN and CDR2 SVGIG (reference sequence). There are 15 residues in the CDR3. This clonotype has more than one count but fewer than ten. Through a sample-barcoded 5' primer and a J-beta primer mix, a second PCR was run for roughly 6 to 12 cycles. TCRdb processed the 5' RACE reads anew with MiXCR; each CDR3 protein has one entry. Of some 850,000 distinct CDR3 sequences in the sample, roughly 25% were seen once. These data also featured in a second study, about T cells of mothers and their children.

Material for sequencing was blood. The TCR originated in a boy aged 10-17 years in good health. The chain has TRBV30 and TRBJ1-1; 7 positions agree with TRBD1. The CDR3 bases are TGTGCCTGGAGACCCTCGACAGGGTACTACACTGAAGCTTTCTTT. Translating it yields CAWRPSTGYYTEAFF.